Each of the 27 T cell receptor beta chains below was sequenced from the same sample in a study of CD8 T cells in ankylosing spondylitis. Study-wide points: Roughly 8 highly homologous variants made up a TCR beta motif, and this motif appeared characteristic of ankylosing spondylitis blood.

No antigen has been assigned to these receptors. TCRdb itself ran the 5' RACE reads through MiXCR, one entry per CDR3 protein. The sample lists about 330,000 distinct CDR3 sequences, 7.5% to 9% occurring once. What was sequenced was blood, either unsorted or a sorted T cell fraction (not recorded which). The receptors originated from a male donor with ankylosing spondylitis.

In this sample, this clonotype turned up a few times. Here the CDR3 reads CSANGGGTDTQYF. In nucleotides, the CDR3 is TGCAGTGCTAACGGGGGGGGCACAGATACGCAGTATTTT. This sequence joins TRBV20-1 and TRBJ2-3, with TRBD2 identical over 8 bases. The CDR3 loop spans 13 amino acids. CDR1 and CDR2 from the germline V gene are DFQATT and SNEGSKA (reference sequence). V was clipped by 4 bases and J by 1 base; unmatched bases: 1.

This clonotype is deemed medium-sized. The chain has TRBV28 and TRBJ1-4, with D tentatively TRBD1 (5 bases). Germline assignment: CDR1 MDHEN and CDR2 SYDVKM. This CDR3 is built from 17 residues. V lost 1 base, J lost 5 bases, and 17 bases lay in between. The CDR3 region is CASSLYLGGDGNEKLFF. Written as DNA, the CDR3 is TGTGCCAGCAGTTTATATCTTGGTGGGGACGGGAATGAAAAACTGTTTTTT.

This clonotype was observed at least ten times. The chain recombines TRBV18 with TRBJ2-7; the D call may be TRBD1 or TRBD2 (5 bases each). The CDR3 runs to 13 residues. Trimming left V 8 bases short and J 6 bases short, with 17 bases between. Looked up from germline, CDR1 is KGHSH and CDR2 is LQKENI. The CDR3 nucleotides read TGTGCCAGCATCAGGGACCAAGGTTCCGAGCAGTACTTC. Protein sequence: CASIRDQGSEQYF. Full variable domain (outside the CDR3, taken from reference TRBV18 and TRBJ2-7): NAGVMQNPRHLVRRRGQEARLRCSPMKGHSHVYWYRQLPEEGLKFMVYLQKENIIDESGMPKERFSAEFPKEGPSILRIQQVVRGDSAAYFCASIRDQGSEQYFGPGTRLTVT.

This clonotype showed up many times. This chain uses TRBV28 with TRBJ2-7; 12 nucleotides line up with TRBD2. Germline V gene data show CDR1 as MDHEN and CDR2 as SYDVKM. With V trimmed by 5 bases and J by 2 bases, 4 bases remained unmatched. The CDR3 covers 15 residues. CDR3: CASSQGLAGTYEQYF. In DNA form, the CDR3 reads TGTGCCAGCAGTCAAGGACTAGCGGGGACCTACGAGCAGTACTTC.

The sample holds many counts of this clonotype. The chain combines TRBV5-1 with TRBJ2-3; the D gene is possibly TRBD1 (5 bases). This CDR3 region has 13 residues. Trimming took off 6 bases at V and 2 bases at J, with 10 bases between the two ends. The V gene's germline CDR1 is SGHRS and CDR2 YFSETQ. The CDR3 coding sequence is TGCGCCAGCAAAGGCAGGGTCACAGATACGCAGTATTTT. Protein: CASKGRVTDTQYF.

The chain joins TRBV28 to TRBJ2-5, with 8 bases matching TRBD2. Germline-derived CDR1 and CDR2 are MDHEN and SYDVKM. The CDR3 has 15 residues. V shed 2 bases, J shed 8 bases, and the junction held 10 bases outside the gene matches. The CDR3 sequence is CASSLLGLGQGTQYF. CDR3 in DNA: TGTGCCAGCAGTTTACTGGGACTAGGGCAAGGTACCCAGTACTTC.

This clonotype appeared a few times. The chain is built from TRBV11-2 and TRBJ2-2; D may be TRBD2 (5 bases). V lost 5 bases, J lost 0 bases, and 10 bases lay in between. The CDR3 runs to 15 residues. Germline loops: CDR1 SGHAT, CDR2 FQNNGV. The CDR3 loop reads CASSRGFANTGELFF. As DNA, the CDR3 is TGTGCCAGCAGCAGAGGGTTCGCGAACACCGGGGAGCTGTTTTTT.

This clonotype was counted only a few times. CDR3 sequence (DNA): TGTGCCAGCCGGGACAGCTACACTGAAGCTTTCTTT. Amino acids: CASRDSYTEAFF. The V call is TRBV3-1, the J call TRBJ1-1; TRBD1 matches at 7 bases. Germline assignment: CDR1 LGHDT and CDR2 YNNKEL (reference sequence). Trimming took 8 bases from V and 3 from J; bases not matched to a gene: 3. This CDR3 has 12 residues.

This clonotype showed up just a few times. The CDR3, as DNA: TGTGCCAGTAGAGTGGCGGGAGCTTACACCGGGGAGCTGTTTTTT. Translating it yields CASRVAGAYTGELFF. This chain links TRBV19 with TRBJ2-2, with 7 bases lining up with TRBD2. Germline V gene data show CDR1 as LNHDA and CDR2 as SQIVND (reference sequence). The CDR3 extends over 15 amino acids. The V and J ends lost 6 bases and 3 bases, in that order; junction bases with no gene match: 7.

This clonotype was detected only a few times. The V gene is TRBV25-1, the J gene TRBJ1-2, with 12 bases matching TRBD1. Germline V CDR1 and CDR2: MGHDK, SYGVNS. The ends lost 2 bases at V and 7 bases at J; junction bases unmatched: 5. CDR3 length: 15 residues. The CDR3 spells CASSEPGQGAVGYTF. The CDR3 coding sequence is TGTGCCAGCAGTGAACCGGGACAGGGGGCTGTTGGCTACACCTTC.

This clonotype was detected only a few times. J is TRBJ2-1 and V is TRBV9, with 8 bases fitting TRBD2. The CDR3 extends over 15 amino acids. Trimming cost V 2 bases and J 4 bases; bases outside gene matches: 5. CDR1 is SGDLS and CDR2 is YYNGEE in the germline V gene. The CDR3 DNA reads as TGTGCCAGCAGCGTTAGCGGGACCTTTTACAATGAGCAGTTCTTC. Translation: CASSVSGTFYNEQFF.

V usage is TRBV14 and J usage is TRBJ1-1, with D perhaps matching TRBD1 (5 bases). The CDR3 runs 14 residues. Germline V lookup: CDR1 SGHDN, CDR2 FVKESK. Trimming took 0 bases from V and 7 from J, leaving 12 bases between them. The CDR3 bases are TGTGCCAGCAGCCAAGATCTCGACAGATATGAAGCTTTCTTT. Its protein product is CASSQDLDRYEAFF.

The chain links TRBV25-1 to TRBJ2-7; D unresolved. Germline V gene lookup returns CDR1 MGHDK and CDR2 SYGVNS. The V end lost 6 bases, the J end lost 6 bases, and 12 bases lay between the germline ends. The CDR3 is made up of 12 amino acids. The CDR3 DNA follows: TGTGCCAGCAGGCCCCCCGGCGGCGAGCAGTACTTC. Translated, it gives CASRPPGGEQYF.

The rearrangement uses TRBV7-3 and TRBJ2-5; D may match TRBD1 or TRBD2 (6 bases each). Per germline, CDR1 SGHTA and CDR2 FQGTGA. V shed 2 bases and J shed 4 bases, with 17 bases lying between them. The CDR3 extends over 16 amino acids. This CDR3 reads CASSLEGGFQGETQYF. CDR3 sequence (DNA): TGTGCCAGCAGCTTAGAGGGGGGATTTCAAGGAGAGACCCAGTACTTC.

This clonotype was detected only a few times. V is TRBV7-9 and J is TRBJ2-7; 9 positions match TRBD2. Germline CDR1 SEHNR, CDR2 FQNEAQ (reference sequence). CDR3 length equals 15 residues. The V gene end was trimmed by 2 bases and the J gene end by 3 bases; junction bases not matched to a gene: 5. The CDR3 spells CASSLWREGHYEQYF. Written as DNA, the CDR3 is TGTGCCAGCAGCTTATGGCGGGAGGGCCACTACGAGCAGTACTTC.

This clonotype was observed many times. The CDR3 DNA reads as TGTGCCAGCAGCCGAAGGGAGAGTAATGAAAAACTGTTTTTT. Translating it yields CASSRRESNEKLFF. This rearrangement joins TRBV12-3 or TRBV12-4 to TRBJ1-4; D remains ambiguous. The CDR3 is 14 amino acids. V was cut by 6 bases and J by 4 bases, with 12 bases left in between.

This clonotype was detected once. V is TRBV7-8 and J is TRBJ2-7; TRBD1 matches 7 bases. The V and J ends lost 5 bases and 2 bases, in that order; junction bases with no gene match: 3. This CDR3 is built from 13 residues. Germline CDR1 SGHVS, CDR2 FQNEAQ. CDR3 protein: CASSEGQPYEQYF. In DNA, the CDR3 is TGTGCCAGCAGCGAGGGACAGCCCTACGAGCAGTACTTC.

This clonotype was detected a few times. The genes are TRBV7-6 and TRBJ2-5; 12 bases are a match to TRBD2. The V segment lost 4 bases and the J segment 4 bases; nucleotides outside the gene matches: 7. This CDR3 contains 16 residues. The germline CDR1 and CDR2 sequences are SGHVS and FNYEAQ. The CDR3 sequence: CASSYLAGGPAETQYF. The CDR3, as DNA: TGTGCCAGCAGCTACCTAGCGGGAGGGCCGGCAGAGACCCAGTACTTC. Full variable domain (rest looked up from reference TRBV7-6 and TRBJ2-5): GAGVSQSPRYKVTKRGQDVALRCDPISGHVSLYWYRQALGQGPEFLTYFNYEAQQDKSGLPNDRFSAERPEGSISTLTIQRTEQRDSAMYRCASSYLAGGPAETQYFGPGTRLLVL.

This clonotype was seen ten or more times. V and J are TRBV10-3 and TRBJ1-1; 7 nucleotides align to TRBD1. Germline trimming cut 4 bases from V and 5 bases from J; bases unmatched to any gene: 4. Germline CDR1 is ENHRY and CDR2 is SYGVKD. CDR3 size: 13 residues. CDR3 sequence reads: CAISGTGLTEAFF. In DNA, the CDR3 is TGTGCCATCAGTGGGACAGGTCTAACTGAAGCTTTCTTT.

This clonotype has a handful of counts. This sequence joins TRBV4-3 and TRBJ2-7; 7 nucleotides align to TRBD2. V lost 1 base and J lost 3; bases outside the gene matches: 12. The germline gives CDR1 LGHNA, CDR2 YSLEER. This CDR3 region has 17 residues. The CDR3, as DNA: TGCGCCAGCAGCCAAGGCTGGCGGGAGCCTGGTTTCTACGAGCAGTACTTC. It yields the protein CASSQGWREPGFYEQYF.

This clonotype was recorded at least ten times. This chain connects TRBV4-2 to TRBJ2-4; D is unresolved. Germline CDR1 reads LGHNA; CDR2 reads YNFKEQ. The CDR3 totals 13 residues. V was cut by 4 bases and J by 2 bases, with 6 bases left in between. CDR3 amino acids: CASSPGTKNIQYF. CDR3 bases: TGTGCCAGCAGCCCCGGTACCAAAAACATTCAGTACTTC.

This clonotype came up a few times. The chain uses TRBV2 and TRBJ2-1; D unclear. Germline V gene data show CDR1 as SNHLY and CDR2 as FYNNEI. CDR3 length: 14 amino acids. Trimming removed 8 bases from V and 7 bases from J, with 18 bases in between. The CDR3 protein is CASRPVELGNEQFF. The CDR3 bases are TGTGCCAGCCGCCCGGTCGAGTTGGGGAATGAGCAGTTCTTC.

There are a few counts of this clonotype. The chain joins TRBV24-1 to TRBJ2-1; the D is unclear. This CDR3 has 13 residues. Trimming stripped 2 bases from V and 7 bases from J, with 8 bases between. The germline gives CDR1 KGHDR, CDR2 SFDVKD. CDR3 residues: CATSDSHRNEQFF. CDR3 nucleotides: TGTGCCACCAGTGATTCCCATAGGAATGAGCAGTTCTTC.

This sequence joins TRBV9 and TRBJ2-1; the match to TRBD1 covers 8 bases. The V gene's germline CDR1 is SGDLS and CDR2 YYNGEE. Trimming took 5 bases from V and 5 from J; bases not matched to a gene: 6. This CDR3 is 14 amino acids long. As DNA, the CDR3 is TGTGCCAGCAGTAAACAGGGGGTAGACAATGAGCAGTTCTTC. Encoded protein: CASSKQGVDNEQFF.

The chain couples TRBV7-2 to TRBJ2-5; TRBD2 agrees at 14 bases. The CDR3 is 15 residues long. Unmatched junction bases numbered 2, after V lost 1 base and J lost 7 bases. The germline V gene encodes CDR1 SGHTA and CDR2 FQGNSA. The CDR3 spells CASSLDGLAGGTQYF. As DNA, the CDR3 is TGTGCCAGCAGCTTAGACGGACTAGCGGGAGGGACCCAGTACTTC.

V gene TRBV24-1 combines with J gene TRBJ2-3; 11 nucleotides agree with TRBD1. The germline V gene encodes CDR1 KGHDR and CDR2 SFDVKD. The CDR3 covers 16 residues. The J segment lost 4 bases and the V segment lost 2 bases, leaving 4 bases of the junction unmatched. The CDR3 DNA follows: TGTGCCACCAGTGATTCCGGGACAGGGGGTTCAGATACGCAGTATTTT. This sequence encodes CATSDSGTGGSDTQYF.

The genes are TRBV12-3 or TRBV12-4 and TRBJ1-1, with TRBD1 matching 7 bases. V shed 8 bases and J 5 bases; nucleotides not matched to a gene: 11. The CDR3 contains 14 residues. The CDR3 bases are TGTGCCAGCGCCTTCACAGGGGCACGGACTGAAGCTTTCTTT. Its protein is CASAFTGARTEAFF.